This T cell receptor (beta chain) was captured in a study of cytomegalovirus exposure and HLA in healthy donors. Turning to the study itself: HLA-typed donors were the source of around 77 million unique TCRs held in an early data release.

V was cut by 5 bases and J by 4 bases, with 15 bases left in between. The CDR3 runs to 14 residues. Germline V gene data show CDR1 as MNHEY and CDR2 as SVGAGI. Vbeta (60) and Jbeta (13) primers were used in the PCR. Clones were read by immunoSEQ multiplex PCR, and TCRdb kept only the in-frame ones, dropping some. This table holds 95,000 to 150,000 clones, 83% found once. The specimen sequenced was PBMCs. V usage is TRBV6-5 and J usage is TRBJ2-7, with D perhaps TRBD2 (5 bases). This receptor was identified in a woman between 40 and 55 years old in good health and CMV-seropositive. The CDR3 sequence: CASSTHGREYEQYF. The CDR3 coding sequence is TGTGCCAGCAGTACCCATGGACGGGAATACGAGCAGTACTTC.